The clone carrying this T cell receptor (beta chain) was counted a few times. The antigen is not known. There are 16 residues in the CDR3. Germline V gives CDR1 SEHNR, CDR2 FQNEAQ (reference sequence). The V segment lost 3 bases and the J segment 2 bases; nucleotides outside the gene matches: 9. A 5'RACE reaction primed in the constant segment made cDNA libraries of TCR alpha and TCR beta, and these carried sample barcodes and UMIs. TCRdb passed the 5' RACE reads through MiXCR, listing each CDR3 protein once. The data contain about 470,000 distinct CDR3 sequences, about 18% of them singletons. The data stem from a study of T-cell memory formation after mild COVID-19. Study information: Clusters were largely donor specific. Findings of the study overall: Within pre-infection memory, some responding clones were found, suggesting cross-reactive memory joined. The study found contracting CD4+ clones mainly in CM and EM and contracting CD8+ clones in EMRA.

What was sequenced was PBMCs or a T cell subset sorted from them (not recorded which). This sequence was found in an adult woman who had mild COVID-19 (a few samples of this study predate the infection). Cell type and time point are not known. The V gene is TRBV7-9, the J gene TRBJ2-5, with 7 bases fitting TRBD2. CDR3 residues: CASSFYTGGGQETQYF. As DNA, the CDR3 is TGTGCCAGCAGCTTCTATACGGGCGGGGGACAAGAGACCCAGTACTTC.